Listed below are T cell receptor beta chains from one sample, sequenced in a study of CD8+ T cells in alopecia areata. The assay was immunoSEQ multiplex PCR, and TCRdb's table has in-frame clones only and misses some. The data hold 220,000 or so clones, with approximately 61% observed a single time. The material was CD4+ T cells sorted from blood, obtained at week 0. Every receptor here comes from a human donor with alopecia areata. Each CDR3 is given with its conserved first and last residue. D genes are given only for firm matches. Some rows mark clone size as missing; the rest say once, few, many or name a class of expanded clone.

d_call j_call clone_size v_call cdr3_aa cdr3_nt
TRBD1 TRBJ1-2 . TRBV4-1 CASSQPGQGDGYTF TGCGCCAGCAGCCAGCCGGGACAGGGCGATGGCTACACCTTC
TRBD1 TRBJ1-5 . TRBV19 CASSIEGQGRASNQPQHF TGTGCCAGTAGTATTGAGGGACAGGGGCGTGCTAGCAATCAGCCCCAGCATTTT
TRBD2 TRBJ2-7 . TRBV5-1 CASSLELAGSYEQYF TGCGCCAGCAGCTTGGAGCTAGCGGGATCCTACGAGCAGTACTTC
. TRBJ1-2 . TRBV10-3 CAISVGDYYGYTF TGTGCCATCAGTGTGGGTGATTACTATGGCTACACCTTC
. TRBJ1-1 . TRBV7-2 CASSQGQNTEAFF TGTGCCAGCAGCCAAGGACAGAACACTGAAGCTTTCTTT
. TRBJ2-2 . TRBV4-1 CASSQDRVYGTGELFF TGCGCCAGCAGCCAAGACAGGGTATATGGTACCGGGGAGCTGTTTTTT
. TRBJ2-4 . TRBV29-1 CSVELRAKNIQYF TGCAGCGTTGAGCTTCGAGCCAAAAACATTCAGTACTTC
TRBD1 TRBJ2-3 . TRBV5-6 CASSLDRGVPDTQYF TGTGCCAGCAGCTTAGACAGGGGGGTCCCAGATACGCAGTATTTT
. TRBJ2-5 once TRBV30 CAWSQAKETQYF TGTGCCTGGAGCCAAGCAAAAGAGACCCAGTACTTC
TRBD1 TRBJ2-7 once TRBV11-2 CASSANRGAYEQYF TGTGCCAGCAGCGCCAACAGGGGTGCCTACGAGCAGTACTTC
. TRBJ2-1 . TRBV4-1 CASSQGLVLDEQFF TGCGCCAGCAGCCAAGGGCTAGTTCTGGATGAGCAGTTCTTC
. TRBJ2-4 few TRBV7-2 CASSLVERGQLAKNIQYF TGTGCCAGCAGCTTAGTGGAGCGGGGACAGTTAGCCAAAAACATTCAGTACTTC
TRBD1 TRBJ2-7 . TRBV6-5 CASSSTGGIYEQYF TGTGCCAGCAGCTCTACAGGGGGAATCTACGAGCAGTACTTC
. TRBJ2-5 . TRBV7-9 CASSSGPRQTRETQYF TGTGCCAGCAGCTCCGGACCCCGACAGACGAGGGAGACCCAGTACTTC
TRBD2 TRBJ2-3 many TRBV9 CASSVTSGGPDTQYF TGTGCCAGCAGCGTCACTAGCGGGGGCCCAGATACGCAGTATTTT
. TRBJ1-2 . TRBV6-5 CASSGDFRGGYTF TGTGCCAGCAGTGGAGATTTCCGTGGTGGCTACACCTTC
TRBD2 TRBJ2-7 few TRBV27 CASLGRGSSYEQYF TGTGCCAGCTTGGGGCGGGGGAGCTCCTACGAGCAGTACTTC
TRBD1 TRBJ1-4 . TRBV27 CASSLSRDSNNEKLFF TGTGCCAGCAGTTTATCCAGGGACAGCAATAATGAAAAACTGTTTTTT
. TRBJ1-6 . TRBV7-8 CASSLRGDSPLHF TGTGCCAGCAGCTTAAGGGGGGATTCACCCCTCCACTTT
. TRBJ2-1 . TRBV5-1 CASSLGRESSYNEQFF TGCGCCAGCAGCTTGGGGAGGGAGTCCTCCTACAATGAGCAGTTCTTC
. TRBJ2-1 . TRBV6-6 CASESSYNEQFF TGTGCCAGCGAGAGCTCCTACAATGAGCAGTTCTTC
. TRBJ1-2 few TRBV7-9 CASSFSGPLNYGYTF TGTGCCAGCAGCTTCTCGGGACCTCTGAACTATGGCTACACCTTC
. TRBJ1-1 . TRBV30 CAWSTRVDTEAFF TGTGCCTGGAGTACGAGGGTTGACACTGAAGCTTTCTTT
. TRBJ2-2 . TRBV2 CASSDKIITGELFF TGTGCCAGCAGTGACAAGATTATCACCGGGGAGCTGTTTTTT
. TRBJ2-1 . TRBV6-5 CASSPGGSYNEQFF TGTGCCAGCAGTCCTGGAGGCTCCTACAATGAGCAGTTCTTC
. TRBJ1-5 . TRBV30 CAWSVSRDQPQHF TGTGCCTGGAGTGTAAGCCGAGATCAGCCCCAGCATTTT